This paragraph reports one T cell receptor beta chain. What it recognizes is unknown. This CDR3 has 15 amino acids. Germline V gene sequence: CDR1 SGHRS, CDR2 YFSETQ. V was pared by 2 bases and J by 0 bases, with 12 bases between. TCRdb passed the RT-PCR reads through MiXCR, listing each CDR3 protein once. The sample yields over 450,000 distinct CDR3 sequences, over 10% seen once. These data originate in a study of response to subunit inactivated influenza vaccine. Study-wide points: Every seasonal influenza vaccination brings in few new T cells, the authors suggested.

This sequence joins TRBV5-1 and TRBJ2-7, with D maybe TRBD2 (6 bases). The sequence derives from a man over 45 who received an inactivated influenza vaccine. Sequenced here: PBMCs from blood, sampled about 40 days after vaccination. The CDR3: CASSFPEGGSYEQYF. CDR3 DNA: TGCGCCAGCAGCTTCCCGGAGGGCGGCTCCTACGAGCAGTACTTC. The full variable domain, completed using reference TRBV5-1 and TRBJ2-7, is KAGVTQTPRYLIKTRGQQVTLSCSPISGHRSVSWYQQTPGQGLQFLFEYFSETQRNKGNFPGRFSGRQFSNSRSEMNVSTLELGDSALYLCASSFPEGGSYEQYFGPGTRLTVT.